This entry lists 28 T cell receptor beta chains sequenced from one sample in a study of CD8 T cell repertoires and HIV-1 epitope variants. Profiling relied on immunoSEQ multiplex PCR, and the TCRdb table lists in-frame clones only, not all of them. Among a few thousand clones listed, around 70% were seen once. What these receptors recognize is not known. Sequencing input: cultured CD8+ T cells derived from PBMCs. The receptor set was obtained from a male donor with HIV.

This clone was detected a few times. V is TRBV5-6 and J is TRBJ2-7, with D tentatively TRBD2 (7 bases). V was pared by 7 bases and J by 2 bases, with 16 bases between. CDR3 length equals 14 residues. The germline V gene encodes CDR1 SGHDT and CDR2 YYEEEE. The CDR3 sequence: CASGGGGATYEQYF. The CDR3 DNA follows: TGTGCCAGCGGCGGGGGCGGAGCCACCTACGAGCAGTACTTC.

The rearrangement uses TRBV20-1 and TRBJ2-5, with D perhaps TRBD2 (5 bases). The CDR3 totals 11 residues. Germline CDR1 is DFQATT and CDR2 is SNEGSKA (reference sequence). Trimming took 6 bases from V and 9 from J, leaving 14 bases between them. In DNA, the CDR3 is TGCAGTGCCCCCAGACTGGGAGCCCAGTACTTC. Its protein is CSAPRLGAQYF.

The CDR3 spells CASSYSTDPRTDTQYF. CDR3 coding DNA: TGTGCCAGCAGTTACTCTACGGACCCTCGCACAGATACGCAGTATTTT. V and J are TRBV6-5 and TRBJ2-3; D uncertain. Germline V gene lookup returns CDR1 MNHEY and CDR2 SVGAGI. Trimming shortened V by 0 bases and J by 1 base, and 11 bases separated the two germline ends. The CDR3 covers 16 residues.

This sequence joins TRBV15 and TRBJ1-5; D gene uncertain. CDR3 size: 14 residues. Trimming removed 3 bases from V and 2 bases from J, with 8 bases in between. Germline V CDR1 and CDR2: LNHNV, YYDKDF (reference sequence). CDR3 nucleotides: TGTGCCACCAGCAGCAGTGCGGGCAATCAGCCCCAGCATTTT. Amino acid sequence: CATSSSAGNQPQHF.

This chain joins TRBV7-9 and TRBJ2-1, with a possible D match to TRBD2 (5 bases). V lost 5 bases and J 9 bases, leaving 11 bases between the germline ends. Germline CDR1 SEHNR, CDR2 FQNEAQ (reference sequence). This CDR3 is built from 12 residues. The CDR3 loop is CASSRSGFEQFF. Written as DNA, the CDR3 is TGTGCCAGCAGCCGCTCGGGGTTTGAGCAGTTCTTC.

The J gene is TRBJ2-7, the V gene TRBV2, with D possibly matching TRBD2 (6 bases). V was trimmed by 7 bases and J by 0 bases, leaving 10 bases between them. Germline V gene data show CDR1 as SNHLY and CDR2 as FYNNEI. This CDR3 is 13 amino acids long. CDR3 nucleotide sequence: TGTGCCAGCAAGGCGGGATTCTCCTACGAGCAGTACTTC. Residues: CASKAGFSYEQYF. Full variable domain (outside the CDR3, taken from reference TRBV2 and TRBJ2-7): EPEVTQTPSHQVTQMGQEVILRCVPISNHLYFYWYRQILGQKVEFLVSFYNNEISEKSEIFDDQFSVERPDGSNFTLKIRSTKLEDSAMYFCASKAGFSYEQYFGPGTRLTVT.

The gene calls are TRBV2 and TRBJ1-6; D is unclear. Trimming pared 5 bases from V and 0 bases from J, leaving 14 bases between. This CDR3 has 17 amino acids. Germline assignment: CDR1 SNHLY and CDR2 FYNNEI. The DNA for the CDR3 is TGTGCCAGCAGTCCAGACATGCCGAGCTCCTATAATTCACCCCTCCACTTT. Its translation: CASSPDMPSSYNSPLHF.

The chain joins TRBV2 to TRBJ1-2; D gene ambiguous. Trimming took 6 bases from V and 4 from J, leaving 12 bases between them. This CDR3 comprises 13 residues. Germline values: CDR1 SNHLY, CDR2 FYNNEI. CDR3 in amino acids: CASSFGRGYGYTF. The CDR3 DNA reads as TGTGCCAGCAGCTTCGGACGGGGCTATGGCTACACCTTC.

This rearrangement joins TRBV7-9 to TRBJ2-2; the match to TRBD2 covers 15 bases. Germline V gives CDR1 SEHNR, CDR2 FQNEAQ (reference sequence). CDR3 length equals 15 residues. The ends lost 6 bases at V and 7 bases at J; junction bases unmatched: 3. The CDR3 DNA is TGTGCCAGCAGACCGGGACTAGCGGGAGGCGGGGAGCTGTTTTTT. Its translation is CASRPGLAGGGELFF.

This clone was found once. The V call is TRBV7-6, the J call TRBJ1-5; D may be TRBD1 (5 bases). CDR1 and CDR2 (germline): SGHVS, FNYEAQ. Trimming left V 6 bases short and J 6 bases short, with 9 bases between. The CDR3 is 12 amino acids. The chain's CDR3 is CASRAGTQPQHF. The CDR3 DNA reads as TGTGCCAGCAGAGCGGGGACTCAGCCCCAGCATTTT.

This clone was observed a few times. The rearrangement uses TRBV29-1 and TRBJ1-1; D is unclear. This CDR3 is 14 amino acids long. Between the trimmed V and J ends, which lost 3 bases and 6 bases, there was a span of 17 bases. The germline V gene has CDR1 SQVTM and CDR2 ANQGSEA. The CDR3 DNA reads TGCAGCGTTGAGGTTTCTCTGGCTGGAGCTGAAGCTTTCTTT. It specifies CSVEVSLAGAEAFF.

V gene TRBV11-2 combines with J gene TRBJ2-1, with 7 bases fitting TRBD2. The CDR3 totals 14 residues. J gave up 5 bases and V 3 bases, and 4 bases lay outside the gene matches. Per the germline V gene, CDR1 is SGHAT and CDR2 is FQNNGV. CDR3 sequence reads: CASSLRAGNNEQFF. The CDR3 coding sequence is TGTGCCAGCAGCTTGCGAGCGGGGAACAATGAGCAGTTCTTC.

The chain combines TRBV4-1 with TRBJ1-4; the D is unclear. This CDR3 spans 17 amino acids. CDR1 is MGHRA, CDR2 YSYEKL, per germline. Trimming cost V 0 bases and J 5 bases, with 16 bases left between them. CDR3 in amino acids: CASSQDSGRRGNEKLFF. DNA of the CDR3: TGCGCCAGCAGCCAAGATTCGGGCCGCAGAGGGAATGAAAAACTGTTTTTT.

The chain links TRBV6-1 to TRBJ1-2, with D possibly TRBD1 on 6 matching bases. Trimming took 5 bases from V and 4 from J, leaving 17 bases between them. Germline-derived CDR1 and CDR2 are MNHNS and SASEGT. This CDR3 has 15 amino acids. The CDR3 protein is CASSPEGGSSYGYTF. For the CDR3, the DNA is TGTGCCAGCAGTCCTGAGGGGGGAAGCAGCTATGGCTACACCTTC.

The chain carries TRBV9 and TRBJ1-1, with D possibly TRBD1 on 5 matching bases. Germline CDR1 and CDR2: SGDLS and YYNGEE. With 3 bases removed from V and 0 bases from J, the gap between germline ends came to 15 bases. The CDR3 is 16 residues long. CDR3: CASSAREGNLNTEAFF. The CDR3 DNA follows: TGTGCCAGCAGCGCCCGAGAGGGGAATTTGAACACTGAAGCTTTCTTT.

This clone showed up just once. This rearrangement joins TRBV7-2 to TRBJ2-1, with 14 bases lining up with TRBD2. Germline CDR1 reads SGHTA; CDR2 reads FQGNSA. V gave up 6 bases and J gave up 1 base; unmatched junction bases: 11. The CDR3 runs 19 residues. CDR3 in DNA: TGTGCCAGCAGACCTCCGGGACTAGCGGGAGAGGGGTCCTACAATGAGCAGTTCTTC. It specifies CASRPPGLAGEGSYNEQFF.

The chain's CDR3 is CASSLPQDPTTNEKLFF. The CDR3 DNA reads TGTGCCAGCAGTTTACCCCAGGACCCCACAACTAATGAAAAACTGTTTTTT. The rearrangement joins TRBV28 to TRBJ1-4; D call uncertain. This CDR3 has 17 residues. Germline-derived CDR1 and CDR2 are MDHEN and SYDVKM. Trimming took off 2 bases at V and 0 bases at J, with 13 bases between the two ends. The full variable domain, its missing parts supplied by reference TRBV28 and TRBJ1-4, is DVKVTQSSRYLVKRTGEKVFLECVQDMDHENMFWYRQDPGLGLRLIYFSYDVKMKEKGDIPEGYSVSREKKERFSLILESASTNQTSMYLCASSLPQDPTTNEKLFFGSGTQLSVL.

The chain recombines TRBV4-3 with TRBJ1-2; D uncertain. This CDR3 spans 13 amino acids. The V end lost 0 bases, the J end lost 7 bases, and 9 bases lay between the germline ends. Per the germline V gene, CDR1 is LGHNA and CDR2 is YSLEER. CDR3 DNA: TGCGCCAGCAGCCAAGATCCGACATTTGGCTACACCTTC. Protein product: CASSQDPTFGYTF.

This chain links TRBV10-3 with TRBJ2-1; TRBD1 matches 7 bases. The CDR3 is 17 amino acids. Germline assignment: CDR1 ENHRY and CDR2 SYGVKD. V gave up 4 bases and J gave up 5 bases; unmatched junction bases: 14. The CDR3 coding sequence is TGTGCCATCAGTGGGGGCTCTACCGGGACAGATAACAATGAGCAGTTCTTC. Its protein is CAISGGSTGTDNNEQFF.

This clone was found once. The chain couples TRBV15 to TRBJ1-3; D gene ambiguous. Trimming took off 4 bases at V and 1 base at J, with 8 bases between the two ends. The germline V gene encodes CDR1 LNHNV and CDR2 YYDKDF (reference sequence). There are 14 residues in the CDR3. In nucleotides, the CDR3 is TGTGCCACCAGCACCACAGTATCTGGAAACACCATATATTTT. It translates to CATSTTVSGNTIYF.

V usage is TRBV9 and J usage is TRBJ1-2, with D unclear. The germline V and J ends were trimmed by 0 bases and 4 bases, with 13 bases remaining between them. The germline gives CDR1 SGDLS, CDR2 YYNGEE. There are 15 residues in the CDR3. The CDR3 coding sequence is TGTGCCAGCAGCGTAGATTCGGGTCTATCCTATGGCTACACCTTC. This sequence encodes CASSVDSGLSYGYTF. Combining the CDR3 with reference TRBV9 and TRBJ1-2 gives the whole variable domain DSGVTQTPKHLITATGQRVTLRCSPRSGDLSVYWYQQSLDQGLQFLIQYYNGEERAKGNILERFSAQQFPDLHSELNLSSLELGDSALYFCASSVDSGLSYGYTFGSGTRLTVV.

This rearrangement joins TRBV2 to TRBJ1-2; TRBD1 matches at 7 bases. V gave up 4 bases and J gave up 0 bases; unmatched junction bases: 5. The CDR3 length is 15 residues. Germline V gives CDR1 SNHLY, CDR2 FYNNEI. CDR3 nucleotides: TGTGCCAGCAGTGGAGACAGGGCGACTAACTATGGCTACACCTTC. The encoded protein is CASSGDRATNYGYTF.

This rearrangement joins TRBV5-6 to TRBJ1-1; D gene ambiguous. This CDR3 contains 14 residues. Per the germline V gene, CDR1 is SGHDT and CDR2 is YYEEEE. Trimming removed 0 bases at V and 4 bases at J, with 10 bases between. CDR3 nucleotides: TGTGCCAGCAGCTTGGTGGAGGAGGGCACTGAAGCTTTCTTT. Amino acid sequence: CASSLVEEGTEAFF. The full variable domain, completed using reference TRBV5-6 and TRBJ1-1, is DAGVTQSPTHLIKTRGQQVTLRCSPKSGHDTVSWYQQALGQGPQFIFQYYEEEERQRGNFPDRFSGHQFPNYSSELNVNALLLGDSALYLCASSLVEEGTEAFFGQGTRLTVV.

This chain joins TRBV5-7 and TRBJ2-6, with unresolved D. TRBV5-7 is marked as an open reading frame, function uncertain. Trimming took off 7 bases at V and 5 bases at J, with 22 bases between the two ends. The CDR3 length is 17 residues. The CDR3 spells CASGGICVQSRANVLTF. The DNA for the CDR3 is TGTGCCAGCGGCGGTATCTGCGTACAAAGTCGGGCCAACGTCCTGACTTTC.

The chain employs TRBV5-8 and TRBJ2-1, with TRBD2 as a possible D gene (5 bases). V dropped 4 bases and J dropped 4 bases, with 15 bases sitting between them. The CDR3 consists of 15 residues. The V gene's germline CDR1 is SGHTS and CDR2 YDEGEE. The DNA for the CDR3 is TGTGCCAGCAGCCCCGTGGCGGGCGAGTACAATGAGCAGTTCTTC. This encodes CASSPVAGEYNEQFF.

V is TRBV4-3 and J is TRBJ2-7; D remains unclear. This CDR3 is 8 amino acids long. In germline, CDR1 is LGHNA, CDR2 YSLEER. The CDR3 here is CASSQESV. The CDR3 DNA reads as TGCGCCAGCAGCCAAGAGTCGGTC.

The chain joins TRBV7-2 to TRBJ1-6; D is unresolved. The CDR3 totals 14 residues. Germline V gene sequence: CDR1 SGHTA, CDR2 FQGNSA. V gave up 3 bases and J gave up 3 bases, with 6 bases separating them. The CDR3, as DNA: TGTGCCAGCAGCTTGAATGACTATAATTCACCCCTCCACTTT. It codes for CASSLNDYNSPLHF.

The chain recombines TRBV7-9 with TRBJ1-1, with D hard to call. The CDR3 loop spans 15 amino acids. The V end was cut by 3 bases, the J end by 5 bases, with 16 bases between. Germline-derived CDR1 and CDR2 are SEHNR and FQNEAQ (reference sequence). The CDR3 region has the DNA TGTGCCAGCAGCTTCGCTGGGAGCTCCGGTACTGAAGCTTTCTTT. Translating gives CASSFAGSSGTEAFF.